The present T cell receptor (beta chain) was sequenced within a study of blood T cell repertoires in COVID-19 (TCRdb year 2020). About the study as a whole: Collaborator samples came from the United States, Italy and Spain and covered acute and convalescent phases of COVID-19. The material from the prospective study consisted of cDNA or gDNA derived from T cells, B-cell-depleted T cells, or PBMCs. Deeply sampled blood TCRbeta repertoires from subjects exposed to, actively infected with, or recovered from COVID-19 were included in the dataset. A freely available public database, intended as a resource for researchers studying the immune response to SARS-CoV-2, is where the repertoires were released. Samples came from the ongoing ImmuneRACE study (first 160 participants) plus 1,254 subjects from 6 global collaborators. Nearly every sample came with metadata listing a de-identified subject ID, COVID-19 status, age in years and sex. HLA class I and class II types, where available, came from metadata supplied by the sample provider rather than from assay-based typing. Overall study results and their limits: The quantity of clinical and demographic metadata differed by source and by participant and was supplied without curation.

CDR1 MNHEY and CDR2 SMNVEV are derived from the germline V gene (reference sequence). V was cut back by 1 base and J by 6 bases, leaving a gap of 12 bases between them. Inclusive of the bounding cysteine and phenylalanine, the CDR3 is 14 residues long. Only CDR3 DNA remains: 42 bases, in frame from the first base. Participants in the prospective study were enrolled through a virtual design, were aged roughly 18 to 90 years, and lived in roughly 24 United States geographic areas. To assign participants to cohorts, the prospective study relied on clinical history that participants themselves reported in a screening survey and a study questionnaire. Recovered participants in ImmuneRACE Cohort 3 were defined by two consecutive negative NP/OP PCR tests, clearance by a healthcare professional, or resolution of symptoms. In the prospective study, whole blood, serum and a nasopharyngeal or oropharyngeal swab were collected from each participant by mobile phlebotomists. Participants in the prospective study had the option to provide additional blood draws and questionnaires over an approximately 2-month period. Before DNA extraction, prospective study blood samples were shipped either frozen or at room temperature.

TCRbeta CDR3 regions were amplified from genomic DNA by means of the immunoSEQ Assay, a bias-controlled multiplex PCR. The published analysis was carried out like this. Nucleated cell counts per sample were estimated from amplification of reference gene primers within the assay. To quantify the absolute abundance of each unique TCRbeta CDR3 rearrangement, sequence reads were collapsed and filtered. Productive Simpson clonality was computed per sample as the square root of Simpson's diversity index over productive rearrangements. TCRdb obtained this table from immuneACCESS and retained in-frame rearrangements with V and J assigned. These tables miss some clones; where compared with another copy, unresolved V genes account for less than half of the shortfall, and the remainder is unexplained. V and J calls and clone size are given by that table; D and trimming were obtained from the DNA. The sample table holds roughly 190,000 clones, of which 89% were seen once. Under 0.85% of the sample rests with the top ten.

As to this clone: Which antigen it targets is not known. The input lacks base qualities; no much larger clone sits a single base away.

The sample was PBMCs or T cells enriched from blood (not recorded which). The sequence links TRBV27 to TRBJ1-1; tentative D gene TRBD1, with 6 bases matching. This clonotype originated in a woman aged 18-30 years who had recovered from COVID-19. The CDR3 amino acid sequence is: CASSLLQGTAEAFF. The DNA sequence is TGTGCCAGCAGTTTATTACAGGGAACGGCTGAAGCTTTCTTT.